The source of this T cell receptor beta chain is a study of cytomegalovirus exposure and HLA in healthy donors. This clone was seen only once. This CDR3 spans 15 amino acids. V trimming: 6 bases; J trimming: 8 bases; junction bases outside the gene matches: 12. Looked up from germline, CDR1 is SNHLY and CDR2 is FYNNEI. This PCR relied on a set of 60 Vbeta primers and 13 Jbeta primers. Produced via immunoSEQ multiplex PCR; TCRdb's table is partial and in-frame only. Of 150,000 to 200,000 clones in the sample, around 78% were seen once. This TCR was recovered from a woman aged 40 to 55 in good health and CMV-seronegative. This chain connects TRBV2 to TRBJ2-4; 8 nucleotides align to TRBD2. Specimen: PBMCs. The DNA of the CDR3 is TGTGCCAGCAGGGAGCGGGCGGGGGGCGGAGACATTCAGTACTTC. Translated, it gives CASRERAGGGDIQYF.